These 32 T cell receptor beta chains were sequenced from one sample in a study of OX40 agonist ivuxolimab in advanced cancers. Clones were sequenced by immunoSEQ multiplex PCR, and TCRdb holds only the in-frame ones, with some missing. The data contain 64,000 or so clones, roughly 83% of them singletons. Sequenced here: CD4+ or CD8+ T cells sorted from blood, sampled in a trial of the OX40 agonist ivuxolimab. The receptors shown here come from an adult with an advanced solid tumor such as melanoma, head and neck, liver or kidney cancer.

The CDR3 loop is CASSWETEDTQYF. CDR3 sequence (DNA): TGCGCCAGCAGCTGGGAGACGGAAGATACGCAGTATTTT. This rearrangement joins TRBV5-1 to TRBJ2-3; a weak D match, TRBD2 (5 bases). This CDR3 contains 13 residues. The germline gives CDR1 SGHRS, CDR2 YFSETQ. V was trimmed by 3 bases and J by 5 bases, leaving 10 bases between them.

On this clone itself: A read error may account for a junction end that differs from germline. The gene calls are TRBV6-5 and TRBJ2-3; TRBD2 matches at 10 bases. Germline V lookup: CDR1 MNHEY, CDR2 SVGAGI. The CDR3 is 12 residues long. CDR3 in DNA: TGTGCCAGCAGCGATACTAGCGGGACGTCAATATTT. As protein: CASSDTSGTSIF.

The V gene is TRBV18, the J gene TRBJ1-1; TRBD1 aligns across 7 bases. CDR3 size: 15 residues. Unmatched junction bases numbered 5, after V lost 3 bases and J lost 1 base. Germline V gene lookup returns CDR1 KGHSH and CDR2 LQKENI. The CDR3 DNA reads as TGTGCCAGCTCACCTTGGGACAGCTCGAACACTGAAGCTTTCTTT. Translation gives CASSPWDSSNTEAFF.

This clone was seen a handful of times. This chain links TRBV19 with TRBJ1-5; possible D gene TRBD1, 5 bases. The CDR3 is made up of 13 amino acids. The germline V gene encodes CDR1 LNHDA and CDR2 SQIVND (reference sequence). Trimming cost V 7 bases and J 6 bases, with 13 bases left between them. The CDR3 is CASTGGGVQPQHF. The CDR3 nucleotides read TGTGCCAGTACCGGGGGGGGTGTTCAGCCCCAGCATTTT.

This clone was picked up a small number of times. The genes are TRBV10-2 and TRBJ2-1; 12 bases fit TRBD2. Trimming took 5 bases from V and 5 from J; bases not matched to a gene: 4. The CDR3 consists of 15 residues. Germline V lookup: CDR1 WSHSY, CDR2 SAAADI. CDR3 in DNA: TGCGCCAGCAGTCTCCTAGCGGGAGGGAACAATGAGCAGTTCTTC. It translates to CASSLLAGGNNEQFF.

The chain links TRBV10-3 to TRBJ2-1; 13 nucleotides match TRBD2. Germline trimming cut 4 bases from V and 6 bases from J; bases unmatched to any gene: 0. The CDR3 sequence is 14 residues long. The germline CDR1 and CDR2 sequences are ENHRY and SYGVKD. The CDR3 loop reads CAISGTSGGNEQFF. The CDR3 nucleotides are TGTGCCATCAGTGGGACTAGCGGGGGCAATGAGCAGTTCTTC.

The gene calls are TRBV7-2 and TRBJ2-4; maybe TRBD2 (5 bases). The CDR3 contains 14 residues. Germline V lookup: CDR1 SGHTA, CDR2 FQGNSA. Trimming removed 5 bases from V and 3 bases from J, with 11 bases in between. The DNA for the CDR3 is TGTGCCAGCAGCCTTAGTCGGGACAAAAACATTCAGTACTTC. Translated: CASSLSRDKNIQYF.

This clone was counted between two and nine times. The V gene is TRBV4-1, the J gene TRBJ1-3, with D maybe TRBD1 (6 bases). V was pared by 4 bases and J by 4 bases, with 20 bases between. Germline-derived CDR1 and CDR2 are MGHRA and YSYEKL. There are 17 residues in the CDR3. CDR3 DNA sequence: TGCGCCAGCAGCCTAAACTTTGAGGGGGTAGAAGGAAACACCATATATTTT. Residues: CASSLNFEGVEGNTIYF.

This sequence joins TRBV5-1 and TRBJ2-3, with D unresolved. Germline values: CDR1 SGHRS, CDR2 YFSETQ. V shed 4 bases and J shed 4 bases, with 19 bases lying between them. This CDR3 is built from 16 residues. The CDR3 nucleotides read TGCGCCAGCAGCATAGGACGGAGTATCGGCGCAGATACGCAGTATTTT. This encodes CASSIGRSIGADTQYF.

The chain has TRBV29-1 and TRBJ1-1, with no clear D. Trimming took off 7 bases at V and 1 base at J, with 13 bases between the two ends. CDR3 length: 13 amino acids. CDR1 is SQVTM, CDR2 ANQGSEA, per germline. The DNA of the CDR3 is TGCAGCGGGTCTGCACTCGCGAACACTGAAGCTTTCTTT. It encodes CSGSALANTEAFF.

The chain recombines TRBV7-9 with TRBJ1-6; 9 bases align to TRBD1. The J segment lost 10 bases and the V segment lost 5 bases, leaving 21 bases of the junction unmatched. The germline gives CDR1 SEHNR, CDR2 FQNEAQ (reference sequence). The CDR3 sequence is 19 residues long. CDR3 DNA: TGTGCCAGCAGCGAGGGAGGGTCGGGACAGGGAACTTTCGGGTCACCCCTCCACTTT. As protein: CASSEGGSGQGTFGSPLHF.

The CDR3 region has the DNA TGTGCCAGCAGGGCCCCCGGGACTAGTAGGTCCCAGTACTTC. Its translation is CASRAPGTSRSQYF. This chain connects TRBV28 to TRBJ2-5; 8 positions match TRBD2. This CDR3 has 14 amino acids. Germline CDR1 reads MDHEN; CDR2 reads SYDVKM. Germline trimming cut 6 bases from V and 9 bases from J; bases unmatched to any gene: 12.

This sequence joins TRBV5-1 and TRBJ2-2; D is ambiguous. Germline CDR1 is SGHRS and CDR2 is YFSETQ. V was shortened by 0 bases and J by 2 bases, with 2 bases between the two germline ends. The CDR3 covers 13 residues. This CDR3 is CASSLVNTGELFF. The DNA of the CDR3 is TGCGCCAGCAGCTTGGTCAACACCGGGGAGCTGTTTTTT.

The chain carries TRBV6-5 and TRBJ2-5, with 7 nucleotides matching TRBD1. The CDR3 is 14 residues long. Germline V lookup: CDR1 MNHEY, CDR2 SVGAGI. V lost 4 bases and J lost 1; bases outside the gene matches: 3. CDR3 DNA: TGTGCCAGCAGTTGGGGACAGCTCCAAGAGACCCAGTACTTC. Translation gives CASSWGQLQETQYF.

This sequence joins TRBV4-2 and TRBJ2-7; 8 bases fit TRBD2. The V gene's germline CDR1 is LGHNA and CDR2 YNFKEQ. The CDR3 sequence is 15 residues long. V lost 0 bases to trimming and J lost 9 bases; unmatched junction nucleotides: 10. DNA of the CDR3: TGTGCCAGCAGCCAAGAATTCGACGGGAGGGCCCGGCAGTACTTC. It specifies CASSQEFDGRARQYF.

V usage is TRBV19 and J usage is TRBJ2-7; TRBD2 might be the D (5 bases). The CDR3 sequence is 11 residues long. Trimming shortened V by 5 bases and J by 5 bases, and 7 bases separated the two germline ends. Germline V gives CDR1 LNHDA, CDR2 SQIVND (reference sequence). The CDR3 region is CASSVLDEQYF. CDR3 DNA: TGTGCCAGTAGTGTACTAGACGAGCAGTACTTC.

This clone was counted a single time. The chain has TRBV5-6 and TRBJ2-1; no clear D. Deletions cut 6 bases from V and 4 bases from J, with 11 bases between. Germline V lookup: CDR1 SGHDT, CDR2 YYEEEE. The CDR3 sequence is 13 residues long. The CDR3 region is CASTFGQYNEQFF. CDR3 DNA: TGTGCCAGCACCTTTGGGCAGTACAATGAGCAGTTCTTC.

The DNA of the CDR3 is TGTGCCAGCAGCCTCGGGGGGGACAGGGTTAATGAAAAACTGTTTTTT. Protein sequence: CASSLGGDRVNEKLFF. This rearrangement joins TRBV5-4 to TRBJ1-4; 9 nucleotides agree with TRBD1. J lost 4 bases, V lost 4 bases, and 8 bases had no gene match. The CDR3 contains 16 residues. Looked up from germline, CDR1 is SGHNT and CDR2 is YYREEE (reference sequence).

This clone was observed a few times. The rearrangement joins TRBV19 to TRBJ1-6; the D gene is possibly TRBD1 (6 bases). The V gene's germline CDR1 is LNHDA and CDR2 SQIVND (reference sequence). Trimming removed 2 bases from V and 7 bases from J, with 15 bases in between. CDR3 length: 16 amino acids. The CDR3 DNA follows: TGTGCCAGTAGTATATCTCGCGGACAGCAAAATTCACCCCTCCACTTT. Translated: CASSISRGQQNSPLHF.

The chain links TRBV6-6 to TRBJ2-5, with a tentative D call TRBD2 (5 bases). Trimming took off 2 bases at V and 2 bases at J, with 9 bases between the two ends. The germline CDR1 and CDR2 sequences are MNHNY and SVGAGI (reference sequence). CDR3 length: 14 amino acids. The CDR3 bases are TGTGCCAGCAGTTACGAGGGCTGGCAAGAGACCCAGTACTTC. The encoded protein is CASSYEGWQETQYF.

This clone was recorded once. The chain links TRBV7-2 to TRBJ1-1, with no clear D. The CDR3 is 13 amino acids. V shed 5 bases and J shed 1 base, with 8 bases lying between them. The germline V gene encodes CDR1 SGHTA and CDR2 FQGNSA. CDR3 in DNA: TGTGCCAGCAGCCCCTCAGGGAACACTGAAGCTTTCTTT. The encoded protein is CASSPSGNTEAFF.

The rearrangement links TRBV15 to TRBJ1-5; D is perhaps TRBD1 (5 bases). CDR3 size: 14 residues. The germline V gene encodes CDR1 LNHNV and CDR2 YYDKDF (reference sequence). V was clipped by 0 bases and J by 6 bases, with 9 bases between them. CDR3 region: CATSRERGRQPQHF. CDR3 DNA sequence: TGTGCCACCAGCAGAGAACGGGGACGTCAGCCCCAGCATTTT.

This chain uses TRBV5-6 with TRBJ2-1; D call uncertain. V dropped 6 bases and J dropped 3 bases, with 13 bases sitting between them. Germline CDR1 SGHDT, CDR2 YYEEEE. The CDR3 has 14 residues. The CDR3 DNA reads as TGTGCCAGCACCGAGCTCGGGTTCTACAATGAGCAGTTCTTC. Its protein is CASTELGFYNEQFF.

This rearrangement joins TRBV6-5 to TRBJ2-7; 7 bases are shared with TRBD1. The junction had 4 bases not matched to a gene; V was cut back by 5 bases and J by 3 bases. Germline V gene lookup returns CDR1 MNHEY and CDR2 SVGAGI. The CDR3 runs to 13 residues. The CDR3 coding sequence is TGTGCCAGCAGTCCGGGACAGTTCTACGAGCAGTACTTC. Amino acids: CASSPGQFYEQYF.

The chain couples TRBV18 to TRBJ2-7; no reliable D call. V was trimmed by 3 bases and J by 3 bases, leaving 15 bases between them. The germline gives CDR1 KGHSH, CDR2 LQKENI. This CDR3 comprises 15 residues. The CDR3 protein is CASSPTPDPIYEQYF. The CDR3 DNA reads as TGTGCCAGCTCACCCACGCCGGATCCCATCTACGAGCAGTACTTC.

The chain joins TRBV19 to TRBJ2-1, with 9 positions matching TRBD1. The CDR3 loop spans 13 amino acids. CDR1 LNHDA and CDR2 SQIVND come from the germline V gene (reference sequence). V dropped 6 bases and J dropped 13; count of bases not matched to a gene: 10. DNA for the CDR3: TGTGCCAGTAGCTCGGGACAGGGTGGGTCCCAGTTCTTC. This codes for CASSSGQGGSQFF. Full variable domain (outside the CDR3, taken from reference TRBV19 and TRBJ2-1): DGGITQSPKYLFRKEGQNVTLSCEQNLNHDAMYWYRQDPGQGLRLIYYSQIVNDFQKGDIAEGYSVSREKKESFPLTVTSAQKNPTAFYLCASSSGQGGSQFFGPGTRLTVL.

This chain links TRBV5-5 with TRBJ2-2; D call uncertain. The CDR3 is made up of 12 amino acids. The germline CDR1 and CDR2 sequences are SGHKS and YYEKEE (reference sequence). The V end was cut by 1 base, the J end by 5 bases, with 3 bases between. The CDR3 region is CASSLFTGELFF. The CDR3 DNA is TGTGCCAGCAGCTTGTTTACCGGGGAGCTGTTTTTT. Using reference TRBV5-5 and TRBJ2-2 for the parts outside the CDR3, the full variable domain is DAGVTQSPTHLIKTRGQQVTLRCSPISGHKSVSWYQQVLGQGPQFIFQYYEKEERGRGNFPDRFSARQFPNYSSELNVNALLLGDSALYLCASSLFTGELFFGEGSRLTVL.

The chain is built from TRBV5-4 and TRBJ2-7; 9 positions agree with TRBD1. The CDR3 spans 14 residues. Germline assignment: CDR1 SGHNT and CDR2 YYREEE (reference sequence). V lost 4 bases, J lost 5 bases, and 7 bases stayed unmatched. DNA of the CDR3: TGTGCCAGCAGCACCAGGGACAGGGAGAACGAGCAGTACTTC. This gives the protein CASSTRDRENEQYF.

This clone showed up just once. The chain joins TRBV10-3 to TRBJ1-5; D ambiguous. The V end lost 4 bases, the J end lost 5 bases, and 15 bases lay between the germline ends. CDR1 and CDR2 (germline): ENHRY, SYGVKD. This CDR3 is 15 amino acids long. For the CDR3, the DNA is TGTGCCATCAGTGCGGGAGGGCTGTCCGATCAGCCCCAGCATTTT. It specifies CAISAGGLSDQPQHF.

The V gene is TRBV5-1, the J gene TRBJ1-2; TRBD1 matches 10 bases. J was trimmed by 3 bases and V by 5 bases; bases with no gene match: 4. CDR1 and CDR2 from the germline V gene are SGHRS and YFSETQ. The CDR3 runs 14 residues. The CDR3 protein is CASSPGQGDYGYTF. For the CDR3, the DNA is TGCGCCAGCAGTCCCGGACAGGGGGACTATGGCTACACCTTC. Complete variable domain (other parts from reference TRBV5-1 and TRBJ1-2): KAGVTQTPRYLIKTRGQQVTLSCSPISGHRSVSWYQQTPGQGLQFLFEYFSETQRNKGNFPGRFSGRQFSNSRSEMNVSTLELGDSALYLCASSPGQGDYGYTFGSGTRLTVV.

The CDR3 DNA is TGTGCCAGCAGCTTAGATCACAGCGGGGTCACAGATACGCAGTATTTT. The encoded protein is CASSLDHSGVTDTQYF. The chain combines TRBV11-3 with TRBJ2-3, with 7 bases aligning to TRBD2. V shed 0 bases, J shed 2 bases, and the junction held 5 bases outside the gene matches. Germline CDR1 SGHNT, CDR2 YENEEA. The CDR3 has 16 amino acids.

The gene calls are TRBV7-8 and TRBJ1-1; the match to TRBD1 covers 7 bases. Germline values: CDR1 SGHVS, CDR2 FQNEAQ. This CDR3 comprises 16 residues. Losses at the gene ends were 0 bases for V and 4 bases for J; bases not matched to a gene: 8. CDR3 in DNA: TGTGCCAGCAGCTTAGCGGGCAGGGGGTTGGGCACTGAAGCTTTCTTT. This translates into CASSLAGRGLGTEAFF. The full variable domain, in which reference TRBV7-8 and TRBJ1-1 provide the parts outside the CDR3, is GAGVSQSPRYKVAKRGQDVALRCDPISGHVSLFWYQQALGQGPEFLTYFQNEAQLDKSGLPSDRFFAERPEGSVSTLKIQRTQQEDSAVYLCASSLAGRGLGTEAFFGQGTRLTVV.